The source of this TCR beta chain is a study of cytomegalovirus exposure and HLA in healthy donors. Looking at the study overall: Earlier findings included nearly 120 million unique TCR beta sequences obtained from 150 million to 200 million T cells.

In regard to this clone: The antigen is undetermined.

PCR employed 60 Vbeta and 13 Jbeta primers. This table comes from immunoSEQ multiplex PCR, and its TCRdb copy is limited to in-frame clones, with some not included. Among about 96,000 clones, roughly 80% were seen once, and the ten largest hold roughly 6.6%. V lost 4 bases and J lost 4, with 19 bases in between. This CDR3 region has 17 residues. CDR1 is KGHSH and CDR2 is LQKENI in the germline V gene. Study observations and caveats: Most observed TCR sequences were rare, whereas some public TCRs were detected in many donors. Several of the most significant clusters appeared, in a later analysis, to be linked to common viral pathogens. When analyzed later, a missense DCLRE1C variant was found to be linked to TCR beta V- and J-gene trimming.

The sequence was collected from a man aged 50 to 60 in good health and CMV-seropositive. The rearrangement links TRBV18 to TRBJ1-4; D not certain. The source material was PBMCs. This chain's CDR3 is CASSLNVGTASNEKLFF. The CDR3 bases are TGTGCCAGCTCACTTAATGTCGGAACGGCTAGTAATGAAAAACTGTTTTTT.